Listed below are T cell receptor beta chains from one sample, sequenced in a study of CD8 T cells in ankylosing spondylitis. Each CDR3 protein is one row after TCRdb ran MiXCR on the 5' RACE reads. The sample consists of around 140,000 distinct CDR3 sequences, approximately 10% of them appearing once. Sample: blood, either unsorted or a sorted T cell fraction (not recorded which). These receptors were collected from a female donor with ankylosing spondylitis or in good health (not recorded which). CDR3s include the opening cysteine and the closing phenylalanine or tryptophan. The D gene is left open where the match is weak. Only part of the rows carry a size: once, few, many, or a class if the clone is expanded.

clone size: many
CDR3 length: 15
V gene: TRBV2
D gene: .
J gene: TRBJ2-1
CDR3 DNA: TGTGCCAGCAGTGAGACAGGAATTTCCTACAATGAGCAGTTCTTC
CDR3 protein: CASSETGISYNEQFF

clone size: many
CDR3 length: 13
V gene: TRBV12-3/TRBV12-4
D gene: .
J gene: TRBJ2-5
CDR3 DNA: TGTGCCAGCGGTGGTCGGGGATGGGGGACCCAGTACTTC
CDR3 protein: CASGGRGWGTQYF

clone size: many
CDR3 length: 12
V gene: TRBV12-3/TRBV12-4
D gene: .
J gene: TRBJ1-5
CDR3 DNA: TGTGCCAGCAGTTTTTCCGATCAGCCCCAGCATTTT
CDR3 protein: CASSFSDQPQHF

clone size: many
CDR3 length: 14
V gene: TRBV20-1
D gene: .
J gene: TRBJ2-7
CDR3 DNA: TGCAGTGCTAGTTGGCCACAGATCAACTACGAGCAGTACTTC
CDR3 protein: CSASWPQINYEQYF

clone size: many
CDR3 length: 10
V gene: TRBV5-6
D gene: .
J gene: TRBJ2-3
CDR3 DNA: TGTGCCAGCATAGGTGATACGCAGTATTTT
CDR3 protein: CASIGDTQYF

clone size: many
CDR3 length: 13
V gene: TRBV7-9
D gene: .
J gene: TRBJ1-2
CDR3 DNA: TGTGCCAGCAACCCAGGAGGGGAATACGGCTACACCTTC
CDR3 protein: CASNPGGEYGYTF

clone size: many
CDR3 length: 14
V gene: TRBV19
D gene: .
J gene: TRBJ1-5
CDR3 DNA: TGTGCCAGTAGTACTGTTGGGCCTAGGGAGCCCCAGCATTTT
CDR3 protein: CASSTVGPREPQHF

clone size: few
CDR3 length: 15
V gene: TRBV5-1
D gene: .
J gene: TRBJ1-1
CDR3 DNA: TGCGCCAGCAGCTTGGTATCTCGGAGGGACACTGAAGCTTTCTTT
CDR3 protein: CASSLVSRRDTEAFF

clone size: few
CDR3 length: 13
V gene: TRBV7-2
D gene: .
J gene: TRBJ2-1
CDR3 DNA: TGTGCCAGCAGCTTAATCCTTTCTGGGGAGCAGTTCTTC
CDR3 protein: CASSLILSGEQFF

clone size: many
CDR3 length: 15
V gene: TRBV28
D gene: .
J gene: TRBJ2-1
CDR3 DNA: TGTGCCAGCAGCCCCTCCTTGAGCTCCTACAATGAGCAGTTCTTC
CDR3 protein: CASSPSLSSYNEQFF

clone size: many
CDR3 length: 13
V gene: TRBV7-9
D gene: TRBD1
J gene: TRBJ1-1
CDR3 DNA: TGTGCCAGCAGCTTATCCCAGGGGGCCAGAGCTTTCTTT
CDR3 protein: CASSLSQGARAFF

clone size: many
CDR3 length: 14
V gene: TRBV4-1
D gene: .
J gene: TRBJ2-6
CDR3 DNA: TGCGCCAGCAGCAGAGGGCCCGGGGCCAACGTCCTGACTTTC
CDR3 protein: CASSRGPGANVLTF

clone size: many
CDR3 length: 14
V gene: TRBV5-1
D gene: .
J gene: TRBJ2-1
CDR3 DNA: TGCGCCAGCAGCATCGGACAAACTGCCAATGAGCAGTTCTTC
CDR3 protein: CASSIGQTANEQFF

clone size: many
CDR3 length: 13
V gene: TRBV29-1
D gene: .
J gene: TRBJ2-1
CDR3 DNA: TGCAGCGGACCGCTAGCGCACTCCGGTGAGCAGTTCTTC
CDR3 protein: CSGPLAHSGEQFF

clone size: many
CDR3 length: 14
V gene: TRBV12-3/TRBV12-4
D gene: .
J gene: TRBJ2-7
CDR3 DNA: TGTGCCAGCAGTTTGGCACAGCTAGCCTACGAGCAGTACTTC
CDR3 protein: CASSLAQLAYEQYF

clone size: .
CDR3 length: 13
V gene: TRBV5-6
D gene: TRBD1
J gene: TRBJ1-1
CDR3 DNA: TGTGCCAGCAGCACGCGGACAGGGACTGAAGCTTTCTTT
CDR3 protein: CASSTRTGTEAFF

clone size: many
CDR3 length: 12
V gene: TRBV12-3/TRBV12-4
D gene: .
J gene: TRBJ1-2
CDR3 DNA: TGTGCCAGCAGTTTCTTCTGGGATGGCTACACCTTC
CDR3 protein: CASSFFWDGYTF

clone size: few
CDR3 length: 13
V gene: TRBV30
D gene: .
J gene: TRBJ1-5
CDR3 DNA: TGTGCCTGGGGCCGCCGGGACGATCAGCCCCAGCATTTT
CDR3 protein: CAWGRRDDQPQHF

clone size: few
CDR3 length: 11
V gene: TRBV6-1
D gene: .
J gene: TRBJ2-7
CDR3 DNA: TGTGCCAGCAGGACCAACAGGGCGCAGTACTTC
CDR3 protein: CASRTNRAQYF

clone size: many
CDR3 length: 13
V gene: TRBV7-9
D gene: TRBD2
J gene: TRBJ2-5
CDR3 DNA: TGTGCCAGCAGCTTAGTGGGACTAGCGGGACAGTACTTC
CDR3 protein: CASSLVGLAGQYF

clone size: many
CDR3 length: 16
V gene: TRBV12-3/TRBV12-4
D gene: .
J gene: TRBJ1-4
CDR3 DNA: TGTGCCAGCAGTTTTTACAGCCACCGACATAATGAAAAACTGTTTTTT
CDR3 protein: CASSFYSHRHNEKLFF

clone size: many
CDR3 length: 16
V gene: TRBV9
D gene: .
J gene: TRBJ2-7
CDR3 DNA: TGTGCCAGCAGCGTCGAGTCAGGACGCTCCACCTACGAGCAGTACTTC
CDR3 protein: CASSVESGRSTYEQYF

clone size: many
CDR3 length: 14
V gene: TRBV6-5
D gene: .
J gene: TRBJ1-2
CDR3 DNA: TGTGCCAGCAGATTAGACAGGAGCGGCTATGGCTACACCTTC
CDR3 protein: CASRLDRSGYGYTF

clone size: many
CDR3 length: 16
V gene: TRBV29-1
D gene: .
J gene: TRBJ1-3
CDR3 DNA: TGCAGCGCTTCATTGATCAGGGACGACTCTGGAAACACCATATATTTT
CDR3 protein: CSASLIRDDSGNTIYF

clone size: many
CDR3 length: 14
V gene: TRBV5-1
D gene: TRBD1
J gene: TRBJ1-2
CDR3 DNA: TGCGCCAGCAGCTTTTCAGGGGGAGAGGATGGCTACACCTTC
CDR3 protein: CASSFSGGEDGYTF

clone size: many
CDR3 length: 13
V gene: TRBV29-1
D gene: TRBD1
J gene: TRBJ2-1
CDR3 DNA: TGCAGCGTTATGGGGACAGCCGCGCGGGAGCAGTTCTTC
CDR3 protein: CSVMGTAAREQFF

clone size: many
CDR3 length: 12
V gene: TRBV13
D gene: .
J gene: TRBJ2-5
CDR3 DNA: TGTGCCAGCAGCTCGTTTGGAGAGACCCAGTACTTC
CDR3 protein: CASSSFGETQYF

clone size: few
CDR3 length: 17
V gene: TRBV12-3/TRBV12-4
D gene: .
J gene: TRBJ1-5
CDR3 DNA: TGTGCCAGCAGTACCTCTCAGACAGGATATAGCAATCAGCCCCAGCATTTT
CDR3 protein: CASSTSQTGYSNQPQHF

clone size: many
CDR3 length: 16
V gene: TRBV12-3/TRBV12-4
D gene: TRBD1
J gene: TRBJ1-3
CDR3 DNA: TGTGCCAGCAGGCCCACAGGGGGCCAGACTGGAAACACCATATATTTT
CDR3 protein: CASRPTGGQTGNTIYF

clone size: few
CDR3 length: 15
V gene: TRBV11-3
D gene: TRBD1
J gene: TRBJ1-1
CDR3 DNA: TGTGCCAGCGGAAAACCGGACAGGGGGCTACTTGAAGCTTTCTTT
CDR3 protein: CASGKPDRGLLEAFF

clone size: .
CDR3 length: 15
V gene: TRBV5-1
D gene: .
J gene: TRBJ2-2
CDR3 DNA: TGCGCCAGCCGGCCCCTCGGGGGGAACACCGGGGAGCTGTTTTTT
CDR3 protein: CASRPLGGNTGELFF

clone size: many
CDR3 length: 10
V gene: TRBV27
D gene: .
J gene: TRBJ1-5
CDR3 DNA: TGTGCCACCTCGGGGGCGCCCCAGCATTTT
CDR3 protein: CATSGAPQHF

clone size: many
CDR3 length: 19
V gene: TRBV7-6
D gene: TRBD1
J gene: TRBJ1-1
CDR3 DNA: TGTGCCAGCAGCGAGGCCGGCCGGGACAGAATTATGATGAACACTGAAGCTTTCTTT
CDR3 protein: CASSEAGRDRIMMNTEAFF

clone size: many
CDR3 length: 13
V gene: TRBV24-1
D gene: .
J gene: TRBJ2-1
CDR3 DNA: TGTGCCACCAGTGAGGCCGGGTTCGATGAGCAGTTCTTC
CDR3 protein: CATSEAGFDEQFF

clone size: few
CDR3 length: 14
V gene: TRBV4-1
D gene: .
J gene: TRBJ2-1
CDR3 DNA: TGCGCCAGCAGCACCCTTCTAGTGTCCAATGAGCAGTTCTTC
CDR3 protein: CASSTLLVSNEQFF

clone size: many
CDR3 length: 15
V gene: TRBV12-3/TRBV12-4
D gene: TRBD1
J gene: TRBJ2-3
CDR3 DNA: TGTGCCAGCAGAACAGGGGGAACTAGCACAGATACGCAGTATTTT
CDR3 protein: CASRTGGTSTDTQYF

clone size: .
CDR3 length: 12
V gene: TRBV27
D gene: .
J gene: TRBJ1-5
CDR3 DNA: TGTGCCAGCGACCGGAGCAAGGGGCCCCAGCATTTT
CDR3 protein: CASDRSKGPQHF

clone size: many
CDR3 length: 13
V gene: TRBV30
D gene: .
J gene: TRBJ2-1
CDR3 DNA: TGTGCCTGGAGTCCCGGGACATCCAATGAGCAGTTCTTC
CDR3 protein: CAWSPGTSNEQFF

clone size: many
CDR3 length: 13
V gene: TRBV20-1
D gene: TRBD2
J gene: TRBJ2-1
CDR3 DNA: TGCAGTGCCTCGGGACTAGCAGGCAATGAGCAGTTCTTC
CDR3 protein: CSASGLAGNEQFF

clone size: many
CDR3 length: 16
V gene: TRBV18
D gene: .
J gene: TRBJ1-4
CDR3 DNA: TGTGCCAGCTCACCGACGGTTTCGTATTCTAATGAAAAACTGTTTTTT
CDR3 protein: CASSPTVSYSNEKLFF

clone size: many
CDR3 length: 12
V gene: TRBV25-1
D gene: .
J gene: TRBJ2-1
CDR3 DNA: TGTGCCAGCAGTGAATCAACGTGGGAGCAGTTCTTC
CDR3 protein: CASSESTWEQFF

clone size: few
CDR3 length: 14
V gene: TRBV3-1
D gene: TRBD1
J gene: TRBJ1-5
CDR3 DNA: TGTGCCAGCACCGACCGACAGGGGATCCAGCCCCAGCATTTT
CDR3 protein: CASTDRQGIQPQHF

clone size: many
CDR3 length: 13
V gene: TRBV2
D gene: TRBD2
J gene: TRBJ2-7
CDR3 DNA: TGTGCCAGCAGGGCGGGAGTTACCTACGAGCAGTACTTC
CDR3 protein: CASRAGVTYEQYF

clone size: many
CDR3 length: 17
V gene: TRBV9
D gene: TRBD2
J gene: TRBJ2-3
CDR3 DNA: TGTGCCAGCAGCCCAGGACTAGCGGGACAACTCACAGATACGCAGTATTTT
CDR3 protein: CASSPGLAGQLTDTQYF

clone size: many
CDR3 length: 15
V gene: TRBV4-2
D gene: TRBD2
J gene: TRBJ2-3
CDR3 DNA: TGTGCCAGCAGCCAAGCCCTAGCGGGGGCAGATACGCAGTATTTT
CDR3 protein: CASSQALAGADTQYF

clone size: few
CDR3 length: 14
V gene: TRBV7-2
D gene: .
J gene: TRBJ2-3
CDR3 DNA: TGTGCCAGCAGCTCGGACATCCGCACAGATACGCAGTATTTT
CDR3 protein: CASSSDIRTDTQYF

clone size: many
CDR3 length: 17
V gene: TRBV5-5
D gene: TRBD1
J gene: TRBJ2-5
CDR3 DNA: TGTGCCAGCAGCCCGCGACCCGGGACAGCGTACCAAGAGACCCAGTACTTC
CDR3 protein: CASSPRPGTAYQETQYF

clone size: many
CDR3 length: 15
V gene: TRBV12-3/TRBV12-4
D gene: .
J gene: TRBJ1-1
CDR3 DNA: TGTGCCAGCAGTTTAGCGCAGGGCCGGGACACTGAAGCTTTCTTT
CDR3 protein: CASSLAQGRDTEAFF

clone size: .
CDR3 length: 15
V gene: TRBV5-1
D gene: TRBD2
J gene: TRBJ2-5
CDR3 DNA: TGCGCCAGCAGCTTAGCCGGGACTAGCGGAGAGACCCAGTACTTC
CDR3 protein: CASSLAGTSGETQYF